This T cell receptor beta chain originates from a study of monozygotic twins with inflammatory bowel disease. Every sample had its cDNA made across eight separate reactions. Template switching incorporated UMIs with a 6-nucleotide sample barcode. TCRdb re-called the 5' RACE reads, yielding one record per CDR3 amino acid sequence without DNA. Across about 330,000 distinct CDR3 sequences, the top ten clones capture around 2% of the sample. Study-wide findings and caveats: People with IBD had fewer clonotypes in common with others than healthy twins did, especially with disease activity.

Comments on this clonotype: Its antigen is not known.

This TCR was sampled from a human donor with ulcerative colitis or Crohn's disease, or a healthy co-twin of an affected twin (not recorded which). The specimen was blood.

This CDR3 reads CASSYSSLGQGRRNTIYF. The rearrangement joins TRBV6-5 to TRBJ1-3; no DNA is available, so the TRBD1 call from TCRdb remains unchecked. The CDR3 length is 18 residues. The germline V gene encodes CDR1 MNHEY and CDR2 SVGAGI.